The 9 T cell receptor beta chains in this list originate from one sample, sequenced in a study of T-cell reconstitution after alpha-beta-depleted transplantation in children. Unique molecular identifiers featured in how the TCRbeta library was prepared. TCRdb processed the PCR reads anew with MiXCR; each CDR3 protein has one entry. Seen here are 25,000 to 30,000 distinct CDR3 sequences, around 17% observed once, and the top ten hold 35%. This material consisted of PBMCs, mostly from graft donor cells, taken 60 days after TCRalphabeta/CD19-depleted stem cell transplant. Receptors originate from a male patient aged 2-15 years who had a stem cell transplant for acute lymphoblastic leukemia, so the T cells may come from the graft donor.

This chain links TRBV4-3 with TRBJ2-1, with D possibly being TRBD2 (6 bases). Germline values: CDR1 LGHNA, CDR2 YSLEER. V was pared by 2 bases and J by 7 bases, with 12 bases between. The CDR3 extends over 14 amino acids. Written as DNA, the CDR3 is TGCGCCAGCAGCCAAATACTGCGGGGTAATGAGCAGTTCTTC. This codes for CASSQILRGNEQFF.

This clonotype was observed many times. V usage is TRBV28 and J usage is TRBJ2-7, with D hard to call. The V gene lost 6 bases and the J gene lost 6 bases, with 15 bases spanning the gap. The germline gives CDR1 MDHEN, CDR2 SYDVKM. The CDR3 covers 13 residues. CDR3 sequence reads: CASRGGPRFEQYF. The CDR3 DNA is TGTGCCAGCAGGGGTGGACCCAGGTTCGAGCAGTACTTC.

This clonotype was seen repeatedly, ten times or more. This chain uses TRBV9 with TRBJ2-3, with no clear D. Between the trimmed V and J ends, which lost 0 bases and 2 bases, there was a span of 4 bases. Looked up from germline, CDR1 is SGDLS and CDR2 is YYNGEE. The CDR3 covers 13 residues. CDR3 nucleotide sequence: TGTGCCAGCAGCGTAGTACACACAGATACGCAGTATTTT. Translating it yields CASSVVHTDTQYF. Based on the CDR3 plus reference TRBV9 and TRBJ2-3, the full variable domain is DSGVTQTPKHLITATGQRVTLRCSPRSGDLSVYWYQQSLDQGLQFLIQYYNGEERAKGNILERFSAQQFPDLHSELNLSSLELGDSALYFCASSVVHTDTQYFGPGTRLTVL.

At least ten counts were recorded for this clonotype. The chain has TRBV5-1 and TRBJ1-2; TRBD1 agrees at 7 bases. The V and J ends lost 4 bases and 2 bases, in that order; junction bases with no gene match: 14. The CDR3 totals 17 residues. Germline assignment: CDR1 SGHRS and CDR2 YFSETQ. The CDR3 spells CASSLQPGTDSNYGYTF. In DNA, the CDR3 is TGCGCCAGCAGCCTCCAACCCGGGACAGATTCCAACTATGGCTACACCTTC.

This clonotype was counted a few times. V and J are TRBV7-8 and TRBJ2-5; tentatively, D is TRBD1 (6 bases). This CDR3 has 14 residues. Germline V gives CDR1 SGHVS, CDR2 FQNEAQ. Trimming shortened V by 5 bases and J by 5 bases, and 15 bases separated the two germline ends. The CDR3 sequence: CASSDEWGHETQYF. The DNA for the CDR3 is TGTGCCAGCAGCGACGAATGGGGGCACGAGACCCAGTACTTC.

The table lists this clonotype with a few counts. The chain uses TRBV20-1 and TRBJ2-1; D gene uncertain. Trimming stripped 2 bases from V and 0 bases from J, with 14 bases between. Germline CDR1 and CDR2: DFQATT and SNEGSKA (reference sequence). The CDR3 covers 16 residues. This chain's CDR3 is CSARLLSADSYNEQFF. CDR3 DNA: TGCAGTGCTAGACTTTTAAGTGCGGACTCCTACAATGAGCAGTTCTTC.

This rearrangement joins TRBV20-1 to TRBJ2-1, with 9 bases fitting TRBD2. The CDR3 has 15 residues. Germline values: CDR1 DFQATT, CDR2 SNEGSKA (reference sequence). Trimming took 6 bases from V and 7 from J; bases not matched to a gene: 13. CDR3 DNA sequence: TGCAGTGCAGACGGAGGAGCGGGAGGAGTGAATGAGCAGTTCTTC. Residues: CSADGGAGGVNEQFF.

CDR3 DNA: TGTGCCAGCAGCTTAGGTTCAGTGGGCGGGAGGGGCAATGAGCAGTTCTTC. It encodes CASSLGSVGGRGNEQFF. The chain is built from TRBV11-2 and TRBJ2-1; 9 nucleotides align to TRBD2. Germline CDR1 reads SGHAT; CDR2 reads FQNNGV. V was clipped by 1 base and J by 6 bases; unmatched bases: 10. The CDR3 runs to 17 residues.

J is TRBJ2-1 and V is TRBV5-1; TRBD1 agrees at 7 bases. V was pared by 5 bases and J by 5 bases, with 25 bases of the junction left unmatched. CDR1 is SGHRS and CDR2 is YFSETQ in the germline V gene. The CDR3 is made up of 20 amino acids. CDR3 loop: CASSYTGAPKHITLDNEQFF. CDR3 DNA: TGCGCCAGCAGTTATACAGGGGCCCCCAAGCACATCACCCTGGACAATGAGCAGTTCTTC.